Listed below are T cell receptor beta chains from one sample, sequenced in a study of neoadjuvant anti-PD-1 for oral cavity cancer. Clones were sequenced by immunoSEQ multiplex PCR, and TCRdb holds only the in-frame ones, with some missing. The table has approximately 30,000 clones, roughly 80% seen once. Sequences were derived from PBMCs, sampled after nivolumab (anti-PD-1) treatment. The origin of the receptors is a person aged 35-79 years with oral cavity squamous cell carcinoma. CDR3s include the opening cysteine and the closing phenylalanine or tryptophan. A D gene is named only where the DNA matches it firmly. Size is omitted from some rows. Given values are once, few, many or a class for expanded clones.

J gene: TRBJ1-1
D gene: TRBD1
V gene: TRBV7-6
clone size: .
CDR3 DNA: TGTGCCAGCAGCTTAGTTTCCCCGACAGGGGTAGGGAACACTGAAGCTTTCTTT
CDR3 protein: CASSLVSPTGVGNTEAFF

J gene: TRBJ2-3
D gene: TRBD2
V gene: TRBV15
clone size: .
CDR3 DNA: TGTGCCACCAGCAGAGATCGAGGGGGGACTAGCGGGGTCGGAGATACGCAGTATTTT
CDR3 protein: CATSRDRGGTSGVGDTQYF

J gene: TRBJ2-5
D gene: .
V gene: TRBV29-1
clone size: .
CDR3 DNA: TGCAGCGCGGGCGGAGAGACCCAGTACTTC
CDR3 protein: CSAGGETQYF

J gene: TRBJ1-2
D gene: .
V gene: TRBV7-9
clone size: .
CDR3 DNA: TGTGCCAGCAGCGGGCAGGGTGAGGATGGCTACACCTTC
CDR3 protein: CASSGQGEDGYTF

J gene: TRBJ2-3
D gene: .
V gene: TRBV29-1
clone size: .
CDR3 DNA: TGCAGCGTTGAACCTACGGGCACAGATACGCAGTATTTT
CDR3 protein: CSVEPTGTDTQYF

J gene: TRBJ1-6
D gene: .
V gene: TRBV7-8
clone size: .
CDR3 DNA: TGTGCCAGCAGCTTAGTTCCCAGGACAAGCAATTCACCCCTCCACTTT
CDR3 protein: CASSLVPRTSNSPLHF

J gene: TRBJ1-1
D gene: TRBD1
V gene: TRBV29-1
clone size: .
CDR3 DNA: TGCAGCGTTGCAGGGGGATGGGACACTGAAGCTTTCTTT
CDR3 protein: CSVAGGWDTEAFF

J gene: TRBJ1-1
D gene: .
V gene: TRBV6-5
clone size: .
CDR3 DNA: TGTGCCAGCAGTCGGGACACTATGAACACTGAAGCTTTCTTT
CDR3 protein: CASSRDTMNTEAFF

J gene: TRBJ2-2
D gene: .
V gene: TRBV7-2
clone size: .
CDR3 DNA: TGTGCCAGCAGCTTTATGAAGCTAGCGAAGGCCGGGGAGCTGTTTTTT
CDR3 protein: CASSFMKLAKAGELFF

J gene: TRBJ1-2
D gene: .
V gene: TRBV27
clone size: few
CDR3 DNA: TGTGCCAGCAGCCTACGAGGTATTGGGGGCTACACCTTC
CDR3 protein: CASSLRGIGGYTF

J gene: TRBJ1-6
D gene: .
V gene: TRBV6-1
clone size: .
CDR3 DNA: TGTGCCAGCAGTGAATCGCCGCCGGGGCCCCGGTTGTTCTCACCCCTCCACTTT
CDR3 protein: CASSESPPGPRLFSPLHF

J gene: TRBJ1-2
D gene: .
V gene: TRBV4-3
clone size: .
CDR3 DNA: TGCGCCAGCAGCCAAAATTATGGGGGCGGGGGTGACTATGGCTACACCTTC
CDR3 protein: CASSQNYGGGGDYGYTF

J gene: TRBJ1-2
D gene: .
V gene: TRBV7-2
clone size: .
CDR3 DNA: TGTGCCAGCAGCTTAGGGTGGAAGGGTCTCTATGGCTACACCTTC
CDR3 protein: CASSLGWKGLYGYTF

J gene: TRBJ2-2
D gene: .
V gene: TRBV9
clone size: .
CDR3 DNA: TGTGCCAGCAGCGCCCGAAGGACCCCAGGAGGGATCGCCGGGGAGCTGTTTTTT
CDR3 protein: CASSARRTPGGIAGELFF